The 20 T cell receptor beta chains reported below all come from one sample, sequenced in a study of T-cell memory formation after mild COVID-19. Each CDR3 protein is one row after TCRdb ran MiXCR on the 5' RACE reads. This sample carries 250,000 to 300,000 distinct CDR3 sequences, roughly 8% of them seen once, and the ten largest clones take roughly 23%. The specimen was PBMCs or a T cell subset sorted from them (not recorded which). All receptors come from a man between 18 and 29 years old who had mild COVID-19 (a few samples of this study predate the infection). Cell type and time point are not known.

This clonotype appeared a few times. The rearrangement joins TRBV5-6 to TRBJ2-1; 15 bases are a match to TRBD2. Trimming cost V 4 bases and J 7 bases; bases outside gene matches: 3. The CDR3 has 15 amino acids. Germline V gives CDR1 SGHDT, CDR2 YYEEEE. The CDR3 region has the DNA TGTGCCAGCAGCACCGGGACTAGCGGGGGGAATGAGCAGTTCTTC. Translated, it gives CASSTGTSGGNEQFF. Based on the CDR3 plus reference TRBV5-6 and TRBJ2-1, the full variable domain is DAGVTQSPTHLIKTRGQQVTLRCSPKSGHDTVSWYQQALGQGPQFIFQYYEEEERQRGNFPDRFSGHQFPNYSSELNVNALLLGDSALYLCASSTGTSGGNEQFFGPGTRLTVL.

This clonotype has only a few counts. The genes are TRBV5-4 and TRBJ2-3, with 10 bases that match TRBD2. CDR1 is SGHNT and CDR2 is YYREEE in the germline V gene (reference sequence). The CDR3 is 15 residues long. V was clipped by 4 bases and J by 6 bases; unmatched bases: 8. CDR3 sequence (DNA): TGTGCCAGCAGCGTAGCGGGGGGCCTGTCGGATACGCAGTATTTT. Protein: CASSVAGGLSDTQYF.

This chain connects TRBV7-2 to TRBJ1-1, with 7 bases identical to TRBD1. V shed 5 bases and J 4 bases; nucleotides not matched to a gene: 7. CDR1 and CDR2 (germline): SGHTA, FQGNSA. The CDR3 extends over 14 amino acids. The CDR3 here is CASSVGGWGTEAFF. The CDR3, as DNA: TGTGCCAGCAGCGTAGGGGGCTGGGGCACTGAAGCTTTCTTT.

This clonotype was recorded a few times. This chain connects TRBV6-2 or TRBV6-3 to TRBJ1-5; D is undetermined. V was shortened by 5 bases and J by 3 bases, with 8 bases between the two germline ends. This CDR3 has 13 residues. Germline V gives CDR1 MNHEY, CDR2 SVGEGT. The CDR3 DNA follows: TGTGCCAGCAGTCTGGGTCACAATCAGCCCCAGCATTTT. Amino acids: CASSLGHNQPQHF.

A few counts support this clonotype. CDR3 DNA sequence: TGTGCCACCAGCAGAGAATGGCAGTTGAGCACAGATACGCAGTATTTT. It is translated as CATSREWQLSTDTQYF. The chain uses TRBV15 and TRBJ2-3; unclear D gene. V gave up 0 bases and J gave up 0 bases, with 10 bases separating them. The CDR3 is 16 amino acids. Germline CDR1 and CDR2: LNHNV and YYDKDF (reference sequence).

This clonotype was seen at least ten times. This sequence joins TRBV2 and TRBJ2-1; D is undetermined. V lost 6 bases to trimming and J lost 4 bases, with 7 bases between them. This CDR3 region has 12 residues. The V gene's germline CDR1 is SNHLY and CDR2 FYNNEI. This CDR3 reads CASRNTYNEQFF. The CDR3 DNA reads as TGTGCCAGCAGGAACACTTACAATGAGCAGTTCTTC.

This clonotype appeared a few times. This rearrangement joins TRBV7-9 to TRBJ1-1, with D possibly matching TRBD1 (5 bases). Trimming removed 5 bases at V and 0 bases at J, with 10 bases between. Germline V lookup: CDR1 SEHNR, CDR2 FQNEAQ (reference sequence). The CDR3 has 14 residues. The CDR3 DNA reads TGTGCCAGCAGCCCGGGACCCTTGAACACTGAAGCTTTCTTT. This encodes CASSPGPLNTEAFF.

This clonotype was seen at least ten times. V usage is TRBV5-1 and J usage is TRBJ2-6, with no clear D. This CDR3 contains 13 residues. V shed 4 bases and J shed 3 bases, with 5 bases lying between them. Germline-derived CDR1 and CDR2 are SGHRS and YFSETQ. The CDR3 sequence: CASSPGGANVLTF. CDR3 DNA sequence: TGCGCCAGCAGCCCCGGTGGGGCCAACGTCCTGACTTTC.

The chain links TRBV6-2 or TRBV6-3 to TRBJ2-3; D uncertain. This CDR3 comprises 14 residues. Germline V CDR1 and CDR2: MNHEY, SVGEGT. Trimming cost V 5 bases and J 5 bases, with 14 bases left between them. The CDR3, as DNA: TGTGCCAGCAGTACCCTCCCCTCCGGAGATACGCAGTATTTT. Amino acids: CASSTLPSGDTQYF.

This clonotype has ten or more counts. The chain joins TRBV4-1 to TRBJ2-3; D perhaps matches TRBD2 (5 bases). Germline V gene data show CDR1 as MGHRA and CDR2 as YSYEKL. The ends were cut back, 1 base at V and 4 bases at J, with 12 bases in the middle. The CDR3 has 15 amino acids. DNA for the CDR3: TGCGCCAGCAGCCAAGTTGGACTTACGGCAGATACGCAGTATTTT. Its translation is CASSQVGLTADTQYF.

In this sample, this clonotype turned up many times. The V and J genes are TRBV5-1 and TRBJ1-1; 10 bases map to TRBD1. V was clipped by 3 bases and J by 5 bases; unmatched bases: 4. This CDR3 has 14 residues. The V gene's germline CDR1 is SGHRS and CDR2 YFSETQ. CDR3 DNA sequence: TGCGCCAGCAGCTCGGGACAGGGGCGGACTGAAGCTTTCTTT. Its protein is CASSSGQGRTEAFF.

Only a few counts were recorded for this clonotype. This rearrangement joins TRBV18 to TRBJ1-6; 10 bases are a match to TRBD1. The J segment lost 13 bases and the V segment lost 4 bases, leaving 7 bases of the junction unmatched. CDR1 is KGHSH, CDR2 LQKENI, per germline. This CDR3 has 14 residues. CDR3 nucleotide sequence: TGTGCCAGCTCACGTGGACAGGGGGACCAGCCCCTCCACTTT. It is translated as CASSRGQGDQPLHF.

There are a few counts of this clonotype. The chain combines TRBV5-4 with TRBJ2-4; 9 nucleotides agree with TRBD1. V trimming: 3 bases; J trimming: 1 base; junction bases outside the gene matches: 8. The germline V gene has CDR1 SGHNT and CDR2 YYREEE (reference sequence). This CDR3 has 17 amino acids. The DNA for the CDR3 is TGTGCCAGCAGCTCAATGGGACAGGGATTCGCCAAAAACATTCAGTACTTC. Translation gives CASSSMGQGFAKNIQYF.

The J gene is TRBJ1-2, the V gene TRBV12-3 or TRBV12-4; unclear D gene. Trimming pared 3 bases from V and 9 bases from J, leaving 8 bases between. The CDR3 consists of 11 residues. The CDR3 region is CASSLGTRYTF. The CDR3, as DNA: TGTGCCAGCAGTTTGGGCACCCGCTACACCTTC.

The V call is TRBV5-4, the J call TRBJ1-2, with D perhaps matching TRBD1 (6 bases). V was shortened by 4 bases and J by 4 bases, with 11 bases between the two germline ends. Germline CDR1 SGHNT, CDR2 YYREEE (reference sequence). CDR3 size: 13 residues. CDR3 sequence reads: CASSAGEPYGYTF. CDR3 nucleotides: TGTGCCAGCAGCGCAGGGGAACCCTATGGCTACACCTTC.

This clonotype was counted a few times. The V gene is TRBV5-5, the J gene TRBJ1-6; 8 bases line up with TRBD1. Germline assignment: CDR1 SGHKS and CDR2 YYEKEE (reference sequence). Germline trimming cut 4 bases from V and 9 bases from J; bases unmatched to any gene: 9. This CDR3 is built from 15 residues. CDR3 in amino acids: CASSSRGLGLSPLHF. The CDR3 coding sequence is TGTGCCAGCAGCAGCAGGGGGCTGGGTCTTTCACCCCTCCACTTT. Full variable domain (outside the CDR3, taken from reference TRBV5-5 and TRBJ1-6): DAGVTQSPTHLIKTRGQQVTLRCSPISGHKSVSWYQQVLGQGPQFIFQYYEKEERGRGNFPDRFSARQFPNYSSELNVNALLLGDSALYLCASSSRGLGLSPLHFGNGTRLTVT.

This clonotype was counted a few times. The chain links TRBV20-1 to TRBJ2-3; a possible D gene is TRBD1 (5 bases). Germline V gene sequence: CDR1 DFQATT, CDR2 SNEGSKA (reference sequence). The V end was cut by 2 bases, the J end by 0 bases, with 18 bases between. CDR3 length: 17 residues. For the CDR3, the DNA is TGCAGTGCTAGACTCCCTGGGGCTCTCCCTAGCACAGATACGCAGTATTTT. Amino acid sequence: CSARLPGALPSTDTQYF.

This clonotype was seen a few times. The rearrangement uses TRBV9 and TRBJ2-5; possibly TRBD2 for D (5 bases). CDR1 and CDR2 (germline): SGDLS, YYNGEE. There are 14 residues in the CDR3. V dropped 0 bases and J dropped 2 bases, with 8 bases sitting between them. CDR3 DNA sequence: TGTGCCAGCAGCGTAGAGGGAGATCAAGAGACCCAGTACTTC. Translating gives CASSVEGDQETQYF.

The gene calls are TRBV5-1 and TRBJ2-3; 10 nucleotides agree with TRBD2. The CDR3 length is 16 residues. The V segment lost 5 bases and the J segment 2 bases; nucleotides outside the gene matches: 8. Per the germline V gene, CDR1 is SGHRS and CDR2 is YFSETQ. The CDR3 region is CASRGSAGGYTDTQYF. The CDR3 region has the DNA TGCGCCAGCAGAGGTTCAGCGGGGGGGTACACAGATACGCAGTATTTT.

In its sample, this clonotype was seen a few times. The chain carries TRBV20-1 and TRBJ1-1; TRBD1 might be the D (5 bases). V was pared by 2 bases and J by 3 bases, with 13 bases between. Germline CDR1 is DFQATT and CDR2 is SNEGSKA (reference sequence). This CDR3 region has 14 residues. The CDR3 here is CSARLWGVHTEAFF. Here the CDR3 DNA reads TGCAGTGCTAGACTCTGGGGCGTTCACACTGAAGCTTTCTTT.